This paragraph reports one T cell receptor (beta chain). V was pared by 0 bases and J by 2 bases, with 7 bases between. CDR1 is SGDLS, CDR2 YYNGEE, per germline. The CDR3 is made up of 14 amino acids. The data were obtained in a study of T cells in localized non-small cell lung cancer. Assay: immunoSEQ multiplex PCR; the TCRdb copy retains only in-frame clones and omits some. Among approximately 28,000 clones listed, approximately 90% were seen once. The sample in question was peripheral blood, obtained before any cancer treatment. The TCR originated in a female donor aged 60 or older with stage II squamous cell lung carcinoma. The V gene is TRBV9, the J gene TRBJ2-3; D is possibly TRBD2 (5 bases). CDR3 coding DNA: TGTGCCAGCAGCGTAGCTCTAGCCACAGATACGCAGTATTTT. Amino acid sequence: CASSVALATDTQYF. Variable domain in full (rest from reference TRBV9 and TRBJ2-3): DSGVTQTPKHLITATGQRVTLRCSPRSGDLSVYWYQQSLDQGLQFLIQYYNGEERAKGNILERFSAQQFPDLHSELNLSSLELGDSALYFCASSVALATDTQYFGPGTRLTVL.